The clone carrying this T cell receptor (beta chain) was detected once. Its antigen is undetermined. The data stem from a study of cytomegalovirus exposure and HLA in healthy donors. Findings and limits, study-wide: Earlier analysis found most TCR beta V segments productive about 87% or about 30% of the time.

PCR used 60 Vbeta primers and 13 Jbeta primers. Measured with immunoSEQ multiplex PCR; TCRdb has only the in-frame clones, and not every one. The sample includes fewer than 140,000 clones, about 75% seen only once; the top ten take about 2.5%. There are 15 residues in the CDR3. In germline, CDR1 is SGHVS, CDR2 FQNEAQ. V lost 4 bases and J lost 3; bases outside the gene matches: 8. Nominal health characterized the donors when sampled, though unrecorded immune exposures were likely. This clonotype originated in a man aged 40-50 years in good health and CMV-seronegative. The sample consisted of PBMCs. The J gene is TRBJ2-5, the V gene TRBV7-8, with 7 bases lining up with TRBD1. For the CDR3, the DNA is TGTGCCAGCAGCTACCGCGAGGGGGCAAAAGAGACCCAGTACTTC. Its protein is CASSYREGAKETQYF.